The 23 T cell receptor beta chains below were found in one sample sequenced in a study of cytomegalovirus exposure and HLA in healthy donors. The PCR had 60 Vbeta and 13 Jbeta primers. The protocol was immunoSEQ multiplex PCR, while the TCRdb copy is restricted to in-frame clones and leaves out a portion. The table includes approximately 140,000 clones, approximately 80% detected once. The source material was PBMCs. The receptors stem from a woman younger than 30 in good health and CMV-seronegative.

The chain joins TRBV19 to TRBJ1-1; 7 positions agree with TRBD1. Germline V lookup: CDR1 LNHDA, CDR2 SQIVND (reference sequence). The V and J ends lost 3 bases and 6 bases, in that order; junction bases with no gene match: 7. This CDR3 has 14 residues. The CDR3 here is CASSIRGGGAEAFF. The CDR3 region has the DNA TGTGCCAGTAGTATTCGAGGGGGCGGAGCTGAAGCTTTCTTT.

The chain employs TRBV10-3 and TRBJ2-3, with D perhaps TRBD1 (6 bases). The CDR3 runs to 15 residues. Trimming cost V 7 bases and J 1 base, with 15 bases left between them. The germline CDR1 and CDR2 sequences are ENHRY and SYGVKD. Here the CDR3 DNA reads TGTGCCATCACCCCCACAGGGCCGGGCACAGATACGCAGTATTTT. This encodes CAITPTGPGTDTQYF.

This chain joins TRBV5-4 and TRBJ2-1, with 9 bases matching TRBD1. The V segment lost 2 bases and the J segment 7 bases; nucleotides outside the gene matches: 7. Looked up from germline, CDR1 is SGHNT and CDR2 is YYREEE (reference sequence). The CDR3 contains 15 residues. As DNA, the CDR3 is TGTGCCAGCAGCTTTCCCGGGACAGGGTTGAATGAGCAGTTCTTC. It translates to CASSFPGTGLNEQFF.

V gene TRBV7-6 combines with J gene TRBJ2-5; perhaps TRBD2 as D (6 bases). Looked up from germline, CDR1 is SGHVS and CDR2 is FNYEAQ. This CDR3 is built from 15 residues. V gave up 5 bases and J gave up 2 bases, with 15 bases separating them. The CDR3 DNA follows: TGTGCCAGCAGCCCCAACAGACTAGGGCAAGAGACCCAGTACTTC. Translating it yields CASSPNRLGQETQYF.

The rearrangement links TRBV10-3 to TRBJ2-3; 7 bases fit TRBD1. The length of the CDR3 is 13 residues. With 8 bases clipped from V and 1 base from J, the junction kept 3 bases outside the gene matches. Germline CDR1 and CDR2: ENHRY and SYGVKD. The CDR3: CAIGGQGTDTQYF. CDR3 sequence (DNA): TGTGCCATCGGAGGACAGGGCACAGATACGCAGTATTTT.

V and J are TRBV30 and TRBJ2-2; D gene ambiguous. CDR1 and CDR2 from the germline V gene are GTSNPN and SVGIG (reference sequence). Trimming left V 1 base short and J 1 base short, with 10 bases between. The CDR3 is made up of 15 amino acids. DNA of the CDR3: TGTGCCTGGAGTGGTGGGCATCGGAACACCGGGGAGCTGTTTTTT. Translated: CAWSGGHRNTGELFF.

The genes are TRBV5-1 and TRBJ2-3; 10 bases fit TRBD2. Germline values: CDR1 SGHRS, CDR2 YFSETQ. After removal of 2 bases from V and 2 bases from J, the junction contained 2 bases not matched to a gene. The CDR3 extends over 15 amino acids. CDR3: CASSFGLAATDTQYF. CDR3 DNA: TGCGCCAGCAGCTTCGGACTAGCGGCCACAGATACGCAGTATTTT.

This chain links TRBV20-1 with TRBJ1-2; D might be TRBD1 (6 bases). CDR1 is DFQATT, CDR2 SNEGSKA, per germline (reference sequence). CDR3 length equals 11 residues. CDR3 region: CSGGQGNGYTF. CDR3 bases: TGCAGCGGTGGGCAGGGGAATGGCTACACCTTC.

This chain joins TRBV15 and TRBJ1-5, with D hard to call. The CDR3 consists of 13 residues. Germline CDR1 and CDR2: LNHNV and YYDKDF (reference sequence). V was shortened by 1 base and J by 5 bases, with 6 bases between the two germline ends. CDR3: CATSRVQHQPQHF. The DNA of the CDR3 is TGTGCCACCAGCAGAGTACAGCATCAGCCCCAGCATTTT.

This clone was found once. This chain connects TRBV6-5 to TRBJ2-7; the D gene is possibly TRBD2 (6 bases). The CDR3 is 15 residues long. The V end lost 7 bases, the J end lost 6 bases, and 22 bases lay between the germline ends. Germline CDR1 reads MNHEY; CDR2 reads SVGAGI. CDR3: CASTPGTPGGVEQYF. The DNA for the CDR3 is TGTGCCAGCACCCCCGGGACCCCCGGAGGGGTCGAGCAGTACTTC.

The count of this clone is one. The rearrangement links TRBV6-5 to TRBJ1-5, with 9 bases that match TRBD1. There are 14 residues in the CDR3. V shed 5 bases, J shed 3 bases, and the junction held 2 bases outside the gene matches. In germline, CDR1 is MNHEY, CDR2 SVGAGI. This chain's CDR3 is CASSRTGANQPQHF. CDR3 sequence (DNA): TGTGCCAGCAGTCGGACAGGGGCCAATCAGCCCCAGCATTTT.

The V gene is TRBV29-1, the J gene TRBJ1-1; no clear D gene. The CDR3 has 12 amino acids. Germline V gene sequence: CDR1 SQVTM, CDR2 ANQGSEA. The V and J ends lost 6 bases and 1 base respectively, with 9 bases between them. This chain's CDR3 is CSVAEENTEAFF. The CDR3 DNA reads as TGCAGCGTCGCAGAGGAGAACACTGAAGCTTTCTTT.

The chain combines TRBV18 with TRBJ2-7; 7 bases are shared with TRBD1. The V and J ends lost 1 base and 5 bases, in that order; junction bases with no gene match: 5. This CDR3 comprises 14 residues. Germline V CDR1 and CDR2: KGHSH, LQKENI. In DNA form, the CDR3 reads TGTGCCAGCTCACCACAGGGGGCGCGTAACGAGCAGTACTTC. Its protein product is CASSPQGARNEQYF.

The rearrangement joins TRBV6-1 to TRBJ2-5, with D maybe TRBD1 (5 bases). CDR1 and CDR2 (germline): MNHNS, SASEGT. The CDR3 has 15 residues. The V and J ends lost 3 bases and 5 bases respectively, with 16 bases between them. Here the CDR3 DNA reads TGTGCCAGCAGTGAGGACATCCCCCGGACGGAGACCCAGTACTTC. Its protein product is CASSEDIPRTETQYF.

The chain employs TRBV7-9 and TRBJ2-7, with D possibly matching TRBD2 (6 bases). The CDR3 is 15 amino acids. Germline-derived CDR1 and CDR2 are SEHNR and FQNEAQ (reference sequence). V dropped 2 bases and J dropped 2 bases, with 13 bases sitting between them. DNA of the CDR3: TGTGCCAGCAGCTTAATTGAGGGACTGACCTACGAGCAGTACTTC. Protein: CASSLIEGLTYEQYF.

The rearrangement joins TRBV10-1 to TRBJ2-5, with a weak D call TRBD2 (5 bases). The germline CDR1 and CDR2 sequences are WNHNN and SYGVQD (reference sequence). V lost 2 bases and J lost 1, with 14 bases in between. The CDR3 extends over 16 amino acids. The CDR3 bases are TGCGCCAGCAGTGAGGGACTGGGCGCCTCCCAAGAGACCCAGTACTTC. Protein product: CASSEGLGASQETQYF.

The chain uses TRBV29-1 and TRBJ1-2; TRBD1 matches 8 bases. V shed 6 bases and J 5 bases; nucleotides not matched to a gene: 8. This CDR3 comprises 13 residues. Per germline, CDR1 SQVTM and CDR2 ANQGSEA. The CDR3 loop is CSVGTGSRYGYTF. CDR3 coding DNA: TGCAGCGTGGGGACAGGAAGTAGGTATGGCTACACCTTC.

This clone was seen a handful of times. V is TRBV4-1 and J is TRBJ2-2; D unclear. Germline CDR1 is MGHRA and CDR2 is YSYEKL. V gave up 1 base and J gave up 3 bases, with 6 bases separating them. This CDR3 is built from 14 residues. The CDR3 region has the DNA TGCGCCAGCAGCCAAGGGGCCTACACCGGGGAGCTGTTTTTT. Translating it yields CASSQGAYTGELFF.

This clone is a singleton in its sample. CDR3 amino acids: CASSQVFALSGANVLTF. For the CDR3, the DNA is TGCGCCAGCAGCCAAGTTTTTGCACTCTCTGGGGCCAACGTCCTGACTTTC. The chain uses TRBV4-1 and TRBJ2-6; no definite D call. Trimming took off 1 base at V and 0 bases at J, with 10 bases between the two ends. The CDR3 is 17 residues long. CDR1 is MGHRA and CDR2 is YSYEKL in the germline V gene.

This CDR3 is CASSSGGGKNTEAFF. In DNA form, the CDR3 reads TGCGCCAGCAGCTCGGGGGGCGGAAAGAACACTGAAGCTTTCTTT. The chain employs TRBV5-1 and TRBJ1-1; D is perhaps TRBD1 (6 bases). The CDR3 spans 15 residues. CDR1 and CDR2 (germline): SGHRS, YFSETQ. The germline V and J ends were trimmed by 3 bases and 1 base, with 13 bases remaining between them. The whole variable domain, filled in from reference TRBV5-1 and TRBJ1-1, reads KAGVTQTPRYLIKTRGQQVTLSCSPISGHRSVSWYQQTPGQGLQFLFEYFSETQRNKGNFPGRFSGRQFSNSRSEMNVSTLELGDSALYLCASSSGGGKNTEAFFGQGTRLTVV.

The chain combines TRBV2 with TRBJ1-2; 11 bases are shared with TRBD1. The CDR3 length is 16 residues. The germline CDR1 and CDR2 sequences are SNHLY and FYNNEI. After removal of 7 bases from V and 4 bases from J, the junction contained 11 bases not matched to a gene. CDR3 nucleotides: TGTGCCAGCACCCTTTGGGGGGACAGGGGGACCTATGGCTACACCTTC. It is translated as CASTLWGDRGTYGYTF.

The chain joins TRBV11-2 to TRBJ1-1; possibly TRBD1 for D (6 bases). This CDR3 is built from 12 residues. Germline lookup yields CDR1 SGHAT and CDR2 FQNNGV. Trimming took 8 bases from V and 7 from J, leaving 14 bases between them. The CDR3 region has the DNA TGTGCCAGCCACAGGGAATGGGGTGAAGCTTTCTTT. Translating it yields CASHREWGEAFF.

The V call is TRBV2, the J call TRBJ1-2, with D unresolved. Germline V gene sequence: CDR1 SNHLY, CDR2 FYNNEI. V lost 4 bases and J lost 5, with 11 bases in between. This CDR3 is 13 amino acids long. CDR3 sequence: CASSATGIYGYTF. As DNA, the CDR3 is TGTGCCAGCAGTGCCACGGGGATTTATGGCTACACCTTC.